The clone carrying this T cell receptor (beta chain) was observed a single time. The sample originates from a study of blood T cell repertoires in COVID-19. Study overall: Samples of COVID-19 (acute and convalescent) were obtained from the United States, Italy and Spain. Sample material is recorded as cDNA or gDNA derived from T cells, B-cell-depleted T cells, or PBMCs.

Authors' data handling: Reference gene primers were amplified, and this amplification served to estimate nucleated cell counts. Libraries were prepared by immunoSEQ multiplex PCR; TCRdb keeps only in-frame clonotypes and omits some of them. Clonal size and the V and J genes are those of that table, whereas D and trimming came from the DNA. The data show about 88,000 clones, roughly 80% seen once. The germline V gene has CDR1 LNHDA and CDR2 SQIVND (reference sequence). With 7 bases clipped from V and 6 bases from J, the junction kept 12 bases outside the gene matches. The CDR3 spans 15 residues. Material: peripheral blood. J is TRBJ1-5 and V is TRBV19, with 7 bases identical to TRBD1. The receptor's source is a human donor in a cohort sampled during active COVID-19. The chain's CDR3 is CASKDRSVGGQPQHF. The CDR3 DNA is TGTGCCAGTAAGGACAGGAGTGTAGGAGGTCAGCCCCAGCATTTT.